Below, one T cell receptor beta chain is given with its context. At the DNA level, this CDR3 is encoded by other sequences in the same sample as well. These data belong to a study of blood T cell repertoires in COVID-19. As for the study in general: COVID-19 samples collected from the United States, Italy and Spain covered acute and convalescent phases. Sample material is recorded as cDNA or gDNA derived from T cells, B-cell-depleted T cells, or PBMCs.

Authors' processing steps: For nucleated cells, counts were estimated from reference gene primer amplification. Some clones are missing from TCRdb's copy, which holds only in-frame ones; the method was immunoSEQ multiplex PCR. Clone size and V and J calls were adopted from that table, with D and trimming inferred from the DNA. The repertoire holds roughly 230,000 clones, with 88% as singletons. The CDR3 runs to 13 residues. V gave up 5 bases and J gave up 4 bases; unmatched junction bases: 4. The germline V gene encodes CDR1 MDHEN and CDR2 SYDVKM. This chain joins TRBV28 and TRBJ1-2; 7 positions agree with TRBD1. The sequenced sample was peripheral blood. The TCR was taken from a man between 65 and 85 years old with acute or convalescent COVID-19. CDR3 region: CASSLQGSYGYTF. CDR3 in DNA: TGTGCCAGCAGTCTACAGGGGTCCTATGGCTACACCTTC.